These 22 T cell receptor beta chains were sequenced from one sample in a study of cytomegalovirus exposure and HLA in healthy donors. A multiplex PCR was run with 60 Vbeta primers and 13 Jbeta primers. The protocol was immunoSEQ multiplex PCR, while the TCRdb copy is restricted to in-frame clones and leaves out a portion. The table includes approximately 110,000 clones, around two thirds detected once. The sample taken for sequencing was PBMCs. The source of these receptors is a woman aged 40-49 years in good health and CMV-seropositive.

The V call is TRBV5-1, the J call TRBJ2-5; the match to TRBD2 covers 9 bases. Per the germline V gene, CDR1 is SGHRS and CDR2 is YFSETQ. V trimming: 0 bases; J trimming: 4 bases; junction bases outside the gene matches: 4. The CDR3 covers 15 residues. CDR3 sequence (DNA): TGCGCCAGCAGCTTGGGTAGCGGGGGAGGAGAGACCCAGTACTTC. Translation gives CASSLGSGGGETQYF.

This clone was recorded a few times. The chain carries TRBV27 and TRBJ1-2; 7 bases are shared with TRBD1. Germline V CDR1 and CDR2: MNHEY, SMNVEV (reference sequence). This CDR3 is 13 amino acids long. With V trimmed by 8 bases and J by 2 bases, 5 bases remained unmatched. The CDR3 sequence is CASSGQLNYGYTF. The CDR3 nucleotides read TGTGCCAGCTCGGGACAGCTAAACTATGGCTACACCTTC.

This clone appeared a single time. The rearrangement uses TRBV7-6 and TRBJ2-2; 7 positions agree with TRBD1. Trimming at V came to 5 bases and at J to 1 base, leaving 4 bases not matched to a gene. The CDR3 has 15 amino acids. CDR1 SGHVS and CDR2 FNYEAQ come from the germline V gene. The CDR3 loop reads CASSRDRVNTGELFF. CDR3 coding DNA: TGTGCCAGCAGCCGTGACAGGGTGAACACCGGGGAGCTGTTTTTT.

This chain connects TRBV14 to TRBJ1-1; 9 positions match TRBD1. The CDR3 runs 14 residues. V lost 2 bases, J lost 4 bases, and 2 bases stayed unmatched. Germline values: CDR1 SGHDN, CDR2 FVKESK. The CDR3 here is CASSQLDRGTEAFF. CDR3 bases: TGTGCCAGCAGCCAACTGGACAGGGGCACTGAAGCTTTCTTT.

This clone has a handful of counts. This chain links TRBV21-1 with TRBJ2-5; the tabulated D call, TRBD2, remains unverified against the DNA. The closer fit of TRBJ2-7 to the DNA end suggests the J call may be wrong. TRBV21-1 is annotated as a pseudogene. The CDR3 length is 16 residues. CDR3 sequence: CASSKVWSAKLYEQYF. The CDR3 DNA reads as TGTGCCAGCAGCAAAGTTTGGAGCGCCAAACTTTACGAGCAGTACTTC.

This clone was found once. V usage is TRBV4-2 and J usage is TRBJ1-2; the D gene is possibly TRBD1 (6 bases). The CDR3 sequence is 14 residues long. Germline V gene data show CDR1 as LGHNA and CDR2 as YNFKEQ. Trimming cost V 0 bases and J 8 bases, with 13 bases left between them. In DNA form, the CDR3 reads TGTGCCAGCAGCCAAGATGAACAGGGCGGCGGCTACACCTTC. This codes for CASSQDEQGGGYTF.

The rearrangement joins TRBV28 to TRBJ1-3, with D hard to call. The length of the CDR3 is 13 residues. Germline-derived CDR1 and CDR2 are MDHEN and SYDVKM. Trimming took off 8 bases at V and 0 bases at J, with 8 bases between the two ends. The CDR3: CASLGPSGNTIYF. The CDR3 DNA reads as TGTGCCAGCTTGGGCCCCTCTGGAAACACCATATATTTT.

This clone showed up just a few times. The rearrangement links TRBV5-4 to TRBJ1-1, with TRBD1 matching over 7 bases. The length of the CDR3 is 16 residues. V was pared by 1 base and J by 5 bases, with 11 bases of the junction left unmatched. In germline, CDR1 is SGHNT, CDR2 YYREEE (reference sequence). The CDR3 sequence: CASSLRPTGDGTEAFF. Here the CDR3 DNA reads TGTGCCAGCAGCTTGAGACCAACAGGGGATGGGACTGAAGCTTTCTTT. Combining the CDR3 with reference TRBV5-4 and TRBJ1-1 gives the whole variable domain ETGVTQSPTHLIKTRGQQVTLRCSSQSGHNTVSWYQQALGQGPQFIFQYYREEENGRGNFPPRFSGLQFPNYSSELNVNALELDDSALYLCASSLRPTGDGTEAFFGQGTRLTVV.

This clone was detected only a few times. This chain connects TRBV7-9 to TRBJ2-5; 7 positions agree with TRBD1. CDR1 SEHNR and CDR2 FQNEAQ come from the germline V gene (reference sequence). The CDR3 is 15 residues long. V was clipped by 6 bases and J by 5 bases; unmatched bases: 12. The CDR3 reads CASSPTGVVWETQYF. CDR3 sequence (DNA): TGTGCCAGCAGTCCTACAGGGGTGGTGTGGGAGACCCAGTACTTC. The entire variable domain, with the rest obtained from reference TRBV7-9 and TRBJ2-5, is as follows: DTGVSQNPRHKITKRGQNVTFRCDPISEHNRLYWYRQTLGQGPEFLTYFQNEAQLEKSRLLSDRFSAERPKGSFSTLEIQRTEQGDSAMYLCASSPTGVVWETQYFGPGTRLLVL.

The V call is TRBV6-6, the J call TRBJ2-7, with 8 nucleotides matching TRBD1. This CDR3 region has 15 residues. The germline CDR1 and CDR2 sequences are MNHNY and SVGAGI (reference sequence). V lost 7 bases, J lost 0 bases, and 8 bases stayed unmatched. The CDR3 DNA sequence: TGTGCCAGCACCTATAGGGGACAGGACTCCTACGAGCAGTACTTC. Translating gives CASTYRGQDSYEQYF.

This clone was observed a few times. This chain links TRBV19 with TRBJ2-3; TRBD2 agrees at 16 bases. Germline lookup yields CDR1 LNHDA and CDR2 SQIVND (reference sequence). V shed 5 bases, J shed 2 bases, and the junction held 10 bases outside the gene matches. There are 19 residues in the CDR3. CDR3 in amino acids: CASSGGLAGGPRITDTQYF. The CDR3, as DNA: TGTGCCAGTAGTGGGGGACTAGCGGGGGGGCCGCGTATCACAGATACGCAGTATTTT.

The chain couples TRBV6-4 to TRBJ1-3, with 8 bases that match TRBD1. Germline V gives CDR1 MRHNA, CDR2 SNTAGT. CDR3 length: 15 residues. V gave up 2 bases and J gave up 3 bases; unmatched junction bases: 3. For the CDR3, the DNA is TGTGCCAGCAGTGACGTAACAGGGGGTGGAAACACCATATATTTT. It encodes CASSDVTGGGNTIYF.

V usage is TRBV5-1 and J usage is TRBJ1-1; no definite D call. CDR3 length: 14 amino acids. Germline V CDR1 and CDR2: SGHRS, YFSETQ. With 6 bases removed from V and 2 bases from J, the gap between germline ends came to 14 bases. CDR3 sequence: CASTVDGVNTEAFF. The CDR3 region has the DNA TGCGCCAGCACCGTCGACGGAGTTAACACTGAAGCTTTCTTT.

This sequence joins TRBV5-1 and TRBJ2-2; the match to TRBD2 covers 10 bases. The trim removed 4 bases at V and 1 base at J, leaving 4 bases unmatched. Germline CDR1 SGHRS, CDR2 YFSETQ. The CDR3 sequence is 16 residues long. The CDR3 region is CASSHRTSGNTGELFF. CDR3 DNA: TGCGCCAGCAGCCACCGGACTAGCGGGAACACCGGGGAGCTGTTTTTT.

With regard to this clone: In the same sample, other DNA sequences code for this CDR3. This chain's CDR3 is CASSPSTDTQYF. For the CDR3, the DNA is TGTGCCAGCAGCCCAAGCACAGATACGCAGTATTTT. The chain joins TRBV9 to TRBJ2-3, with no clear D. CDR1 is SGDLS, CDR2 YYNGEE, per germline. This CDR3 contains 12 residues. Deletions cut 4 bases from V and 0 bases from J, with 3 bases between.

CDR3 loop: CASSLGMAAAIYGYTF. Here the CDR3 DNA reads TGTGCCAGCAGCTTAGGTATGGCTGCGGCTATTTATGGCTACACCTTC. The rearrangement links TRBV7-9 to TRBJ1-2; no clear D gene. The V and J ends lost 1 base and 5 bases respectively, with 17 bases between them. CDR1 and CDR2 from the germline V gene are SEHNR and FQNEAQ (reference sequence). The CDR3 length is 16 residues.

The chain's CDR3 is CASSHRNTEAFF. CDR3 DNA sequence: TGTGCCAGCAGCCACAGGAACACTGAAGCTTTCTTT. The J gene is TRBJ1-1, the V gene TRBV28; D not resolved. The germline V gene has CDR1 MDHEN and CDR2 SYDVKM. The CDR3 extends over 12 amino acids. Trimming removed 6 bases from V and 1 base from J, with 6 bases in between.

The chain uses TRBV5-8 and TRBJ1-5, with 9 bases lining up with TRBD1. This CDR3 is 15 amino acids long. Per the germline V gene, CDR1 is SGHTS and CDR2 is YDEGEE. The ends lost 4 bases at V and 2 bases at J; junction bases unmatched: 4. CDR3: CASSIGTGRNQPQHF. The DNA of the CDR3 is TGTGCCAGCAGCATTGGGACAGGGCGCAATCAGCCCCAGCATTTT.

The rearrangement joins TRBV18 to TRBJ1-4; 10 positions match TRBD1. The CDR3 runs to 14 residues. V shed 6 bases, J shed 5 bases, and the junction held 3 bases outside the gene matches. Germline V lookup: CDR1 KGHSH, CDR2 LQKENI. CDR3 protein: CASSSGQGNEKLFF. DNA of the CDR3: TGTGCCAGCTCGTCGGGACAGGGGAATGAAAAACTGTTTTTT. Filled out from reference TRBV18 and TRBJ1-4, the complete variable domain reads NAGVMQNPRHLVRRRGQEARLRCSPMKGHSHVYWYRQLPEEGLKFMVYLQKENIIDESGMPKERFSAEFPKEGPSILRIQQVVRGDSAAYFCASSSGQGNEKLFFGSGTQLSVL.

V is TRBV4-1 and J is TRBJ1-6; D unclear. The V gene lost 0 bases and the J gene lost 3 bases, with 9 bases spanning the gap. This CDR3 is 16 amino acids long. In germline, CDR1 is MGHRA, CDR2 YSYEKL. CDR3 nucleotides: TGCGCCAGCAGCCAAGATGTGGAGGGCTATAATTCACCCCTCCACTTT. This encodes CASSQDVEGYNSPLHF.

In this sample, this clone turned up once. The CDR3: CASSTGQGLYGYTF. In nucleotides, the CDR3 is TGTGCCAGTAGTACGGGACAGGGTTTATATGGCTACACCTTC. This rearrangement joins TRBV19 to TRBJ1-2; 9 positions agree with TRBD1. V was clipped by 4 bases and J by 5 bases; unmatched bases: 5. The CDR3 extends over 14 amino acids. Germline CDR1 LNHDA, CDR2 SQIVND (reference sequence). Based on the CDR3 plus reference TRBV19 and TRBJ1-2, the full variable domain is DGGITQSPKYLFRKEGQNVTLSCEQNLNHDAMYWYRQDPGQGLRLIYYSQIVNDFQKGDIAEGYSVSREKKESFPLTVTSAQKNPTAFYLCASSTGQGLYGYTFGSGTRLTVV.

V gene TRBV10-2 combines with J gene TRBJ2-7; D is perhaps TRBD1 (6 bases). Per germline, CDR1 WSHSY and CDR2 SAAADI. The V end was cut by 7 bases, the J end by 2 bases, with 15 bases between. This CDR3 spans 14 amino acids. The CDR3 sequence: CASNTGTPTYEQYF. The CDR3 coding sequence is TGCGCCAGCAACACCGGGACACCAACCTACGAGCAGTACTTC.